The entry that follows covers one T cell receptor beta chain sequence. Antigen: not known. This sample was taken from a study of cytomegalovirus exposure and HLA in healthy donors. V was shortened by 5 bases and J by 0 bases, with 15 bases between the two germline ends. The CDR3 sequence is 16 residues long. Germline V gene sequence: CDR1 SGHNT, CDR2 YYREEE (reference sequence). The PCR used 60 Vbeta and 13 Jbeta primers. Sequenced by immunoSEQ multiplex PCR; TCRdb stores in-frame clones only, minus some. The profile shows around 140,000 clones, more than 75% of them singletons. General study findings and limits: TCR beta V- and J-gene trimming was later associated with a missense DCLRE1C variant. Productive status was seen about 90% or about 30% of the time for most TCR beta V segments in an earlier analysis. Using a false discovery rate of 0.05, a later analysis showed that roughly 16,000 TCR beta sequences were associated with HLA alleles.

This TCR came from a woman in her fifties or sixties in good health and CMV-seropositive. The gene calls are TRBV5-4 and TRBJ1-3, with D possibly matching TRBD1 (5 bases). The sequencing sample was made of PBMCs. The CDR3 DNA reads TGTGCCAGCAGTTCGGATCCGGGGGTCTCTGGAAACACCATATATTTT. It specifies CASSSDPGVSGNTIYF.